The T cell receptor (beta chain) described here comes from a study of blood T cell repertoires in COVID-19. Across the study: Collection of acute and convalescent COVID-19 samples took place in the United States, Italy and Spain. PBMCs, B-cell-depleted T cells, or T cells provided the cDNA or gDNA that made up the material.

Per the authors' pipeline: Reference gene primer amplification yielded estimated nucleated cell counts. Only in-frame clones appear in the TCRdb table, and some are missing; sequencing was by immunoSEQ multiplex PCR. V, J and clone size are those of that table, while D and trimming were read from the DNA. The sample records some 240,000 clones, around 90% being singletons. Those enrolled in Seattle joined during active infection and were followed longitudinally afterward. This clone showed up just a few times. Germline-derived CDR1 and CDR2 are SGHRS and YFSETQ. The CDR3 is 15 amino acids. Trimming removed 0 bases at V and 4 bases at J, with 10 bases between.

The chain links TRBV5-1 to TRBJ2-2; D is ambiguous. Specimen: peripheral blood. This TCR derives from an older woman with COVID-19, enrolled during active disease. The CDR3 DNA follows: TGCGCCAGCAGCTTGGCCGGGTATGGCACCGGGGAGCTGTTTTTT. Its protein product is CASSLAGYGTGELFF.